These 26 T cell receptor beta chains came from one sample sequenced in a study of cytomegalovirus exposure and HLA in healthy donors. It was with 60 Vbeta and 13 Jbeta primers that the PCR ran. Profiling relied on immunoSEQ multiplex PCR, and the TCRdb table lists in-frame clones only, not all of them. This sample carries around 130,000 clones, more than 80% of them seen once, and the ten largest clones take approximately 6.7%. Sequenced: PBMCs. The receptors were sampled from a woman between 25 and 40 years old in good health and CMV-seropositive.

The chain carries TRBV5-6 and TRBJ2-6; 10 bases are a match to TRBD1. The CDR3 runs to 19 residues. CDR1 and CDR2 from the germline V gene are SGHDT and YYEEEE. Germline trimming cut 2 bases from V and 3 bases from J; bases unmatched to any gene: 11. CDR3 nucleotides: TGTGCCAGCAGCTTTGCCCCAGGACAGGGGGTGAGTGGGGCCAACGTCCTGACTTTC. Residues: CASSFAPGQGVSGANVLTF.

This chain uses TRBV30 with TRBJ2-2; TRBD2 is a possible D gene (6 bases). The V gene lost 3 bases and the J gene lost 1 base, with 18 bases spanning the gap. CDR1 and CDR2 (germline): GTSNPN, SVGIG (reference sequence). The CDR3 extends over 17 amino acids. DNA of the CDR3: TGTGCCTGGAGGGGGCGGGCGGGGACCAAGAACACCGGGGAGCTGTTTTTT. Translated, it gives CAWRGRAGTKNTGELFF.

This chain joins TRBV19 and TRBJ1-5; D might be TRBD1 (5 bases). The CDR3 is 16 amino acids. In germline, CDR1 is LNHDA, CDR2 SQIVND (reference sequence). Trimming cost V 6 bases and J 2 bases, with 17 bases left between them. As DNA, the CDR3 is TGTGCCAGTAGACTCAGATCGGGGGGAGGCAATCAGCCCCAGCATTTT. Translation: CASRLRSGGGNQPQHF.

This clone was seen more than once but under ten times. This chain uses TRBV9 with TRBJ2-1, with D possibly TRBD2 on 5 matching bases. Looked up from germline, CDR1 is SGDLS and CDR2 is YYNGEE. The V and J ends lost 4 bases and 7 bases respectively, with 12 bases between them. The CDR3 spans 13 residues. CDR3: CASSPQLVNEQFF. CDR3 DNA: TGTGCCAGCAGCCCTCAACTAGTTAATGAGCAGTTCTTC.

This chain links TRBV28 with TRBJ1-4, with 8 positions matching TRBD1. The CDR3 length is 15 residues. Unmatched junction bases numbered 8, after V lost 6 bases and J lost 5 bases. Germline CDR1 is MDHEN and CDR2 is SYDVKM. The CDR3: CASSRMDRVNEKLFF. CDR3 sequence (DNA): TGTGCCAGCAGCCGAATGGACAGGGTCAATGAAAAACTGTTTTTT.

The chain employs TRBV14 and TRBJ2-1; 8 positions match TRBD2. The CDR3 has 14 amino acids. CDR1 SGHDN and CDR2 FVKESK come from the germline V gene. Unmatched junction bases numbered 8, after V lost 5 bases and J lost 8 bases. CDR3 coding DNA: TGTGCCAGCAGCATCTCCAGCGGGAGATATGAGCAGTTCTTC. This codes for CASSISSGRYEQFF.

V gene TRBV5-1 combines with J gene TRBJ2-1; D uncertain. CDR1 is SGHRS, CDR2 YFSETQ, per germline. V was cut by 0 bases and J by 0 bases, with 7 bases left in between. The CDR3 spans 15 residues. CDR3: CASSLDRVSYNEQFF. CDR3 in DNA: TGCGCCAGCAGCTTGGACAGAGTCTCCTACAATGAGCAGTTCTTC.

V is TRBV5-1 and J is TRBJ1-2, with TRBD1 identical over 7 bases. There are 14 residues in the CDR3. V lost 5 bases and J lost 2; bases outside the gene matches: 6. The germline V gene encodes CDR1 SGHRS and CDR2 YFSETQ. CDR3 coding DNA: TGCGCCAGCAGGACAGGGCTAGGGAACTATGGCTACACCTTC. It codes for CASRTGLGNYGYTF.

This clone was picked up one time. J is TRBJ2-5 and V is TRBV7-9, with 11 bases fitting TRBD2. Trimming at V came to 1 base and at J to 1 base, leaving 5 bases not matched to a gene. The CDR3 spans 17 residues. CDR1 is SEHNR and CDR2 is FQNEAQ in the germline V gene (reference sequence). The CDR3 DNA follows: TGTGCCAGCAGCTTAGAGGGACTAGCGGATCTCCAAGAGACCCAGTACTTC. Its protein product is CASSLEGLADLQETQYF. The full variable domain, in which reference TRBV7-9 and TRBJ2-5 provide the parts outside the CDR3, is DTGVSQNPRHKITKRGQNVTFRCDPISEHNRLYWYRQTLGQGPEFLTYFQNEAQLEKSRLLSDRFSAERPKGSFSTLEIQRTEQGDSAMYLCASSLEGLADLQETQYFGPGTRLLVL.

The table lists this clone with a few counts. The rearrangement links TRBV5-8 to TRBJ2-3, with TRBD2 as a possible D gene (5 bases). The V gene's germline CDR1 is SGHTS and CDR2 YDEGEE. V shed 6 bases and J shed 1 base, with 12 bases lying between them. The CDR3 is 14 amino acids. This chain's CDR3 is CASILAGGTDTQYF. The CDR3 coding sequence is TGTGCCAGCATCCTGGCCGGGGGCACAGATACGCAGTATTTT.

The V call is TRBV6-5, the J call TRBJ1-1; D gene unclear. Germline-derived CDR1 and CDR2 are MNHEY and SVGAGI. This CDR3 contains 15 residues. Trimming took off 10 bases at V and 0 bases at J, with 18 bases between the two ends. CDR3 amino acids: CATSPPGLLNTEAFF. The CDR3 DNA reads as TGTGCCACTTCCCCCCCAGGCCTTTTGAACACTGAAGCTTTCTTT.

The CDR3 coding sequence is TGTGCCAGCACGATTAGCGGGATAAGGGGTGAGCAGTTCTTC. It specifies CASTISGIRGEQFF. V gene TRBV28 combines with J gene TRBJ2-1; TRBD2 matches at 8 bases. Germline CDR1 reads MDHEN; CDR2 reads SYDVKM. J gave up 9 bases and V 7 bases, and 11 bases lay outside the gene matches. The CDR3 is 14 amino acids.

V usage is TRBV9 and J usage is TRBJ1-1; D possibly corresponds to TRBD1 (6 bases). From germline, CDR1 is SGDLS and CDR2 YYNGEE. This CDR3 has 15 residues. V was shortened by 3 bases and J by 8 bases, with 20 bases between the two germline ends. The CDR3 coding sequence is TGTGCCAGCAGCGCCGGGACATTCCAAGGGTCCGAAGCTTTCTTT. Translating gives CASSAGTFQGSEAFF.

The rearrangement joins TRBV29-1 to TRBJ1-4, with D unresolved. The CDR3 covers 12 residues. V dropped 1 base and J dropped 8 bases, with 8 bases sitting between them. Germline loops: CDR1 SQVTM, CDR2 ANQGSEA. The DNA for the CDR3 is TGCAGCGTTGAAGCGGGGTACGAAAAACTGTTTTTT. Its protein product is CSVEAGYEKLFF.

The CDR3 DNA reads as TGTGCCTGGAGTGGGACAGGGGGAGACACTGAAGCTTTCTTT. Protein: CAWSGTGGDTEAFF. This chain uses TRBV30 with TRBJ1-1; TRBD1 matches at 10 bases. Germline V lookup: CDR1 GTSNPN, CDR2 SVGIG (reference sequence). Unmatched junction bases numbered 2, after V lost 1 base and J lost 3 bases. CDR3 length equals 14 residues.

This chain joins TRBV13 and TRBJ1-4; TRBD1 matches 7 bases. J was trimmed by 3 bases and V by 5 bases; bases with no gene match: 6. The germline CDR1 and CDR2 sequences are PRHDT and FYEKMQ (reference sequence). This CDR3 region has 15 residues. The CDR3 coding sequence is TGTGCCAGCAGCCTCTGGCAGGGGGCTAATGAAAAACTGTTTTTT. Translating gives CASSLWQGANEKLFF.

This chain joins TRBV28 and TRBJ1-4; 9 bases are a match to TRBD1. The CDR3 extends over 15 amino acids. Germline V lookup: CDR1 MDHEN, CDR2 SYDVKM. V gave up 4 bases and J gave up 6 bases; unmatched junction bases: 6. CDR3 in DNA: TGTGCCAGCAGTTGGGGGGACAGGGACTATGAAAAACTGTTTTTT. Its translation is CASSWGDRDYEKLFF.

The chain recombines TRBV5-1 with TRBJ1-2; unclear D gene. Between the trimmed V and J ends, which lost 0 bases and 1 base, there was a span of 10 bases. This CDR3 is 15 amino acids long. Germline V gives CDR1 SGHRS, CDR2 YFSETQ. In DNA, the CDR3 is TGCGCCAGCAGCTTGGCCGGACTTCTTAACTATGGCTACACCTTC. This sequence encodes CASSLAGLLNYGYTF.

The rearrangement uses TRBV29-1 and TRBJ2-2; D not certain. Looked up from germline, CDR1 is SQVTM and CDR2 is ANQGSEA. V lost 2 bases to trimming and J lost 2 bases, with 9 bases between them. The CDR3 runs to 14 residues. The CDR3 sequence: CSVESYVNTGELFF. DNA of the CDR3: TGCAGCGTTGAATCCTACGTTAACACCGGGGAGCTGTTTTTT.

This chain links TRBV9 with TRBJ1-1; D might be TRBD1 (6 bases). The CDR3 sequence is 15 residues long. Germline CDR1 is SGDLS and CDR2 is YYNGEE. The ends were cut back, 2 bases at V and 0 bases at J, with 11 bases in the middle. CDR3: CASSVDSYMNTEAFF. The CDR3 DNA reads TGTGCCAGCAGCGTGGACAGTTACATGAACACTGAAGCTTTCTTT.

The V call is TRBV7-3, the J call TRBJ2-5; D possibly corresponds to TRBD1 (5 bases). The germline CDR1 and CDR2 sequences are SGHTA and FQGTGA. This CDR3 is 15 amino acids long. The ends were cut back, 5 bases at V and 0 bases at J, with 13 bases in the middle. DNA for the CDR3: TGTGCCAGCAGCCTAGGCCCAGGGTACCAAGAGACCCAGTACTTC. Translating gives CASSLGPGYQETQYF. The whole variable domain, remainder taken from reference TRBV7-3 and TRBJ2-5, is GAGVSQTPSNKVTEKGKYVELRCDPISGHTALYWYRQSLGQGPEFLIYFQGTGAADDSGLPNDRFFAVRPEGSVSTLKIQRTERGDSAVYLCASSLGPGYQETQYFGPGTRLLVL.

This chain uses TRBV27 with TRBJ1-1; 11 bases align to TRBD1. V gave up 0 bases and J gave up 11 bases; unmatched junction bases: 5. The CDR3 is made up of 14 amino acids. Per germline, CDR1 MNHEY and CDR2 SMNVEV (reference sequence). The CDR3 DNA sequence: TGTGCCAGCAGTTTATCGTCGGACAGGGGGCGGGCTTTCTTT. Protein: CASSLSSDRGRAFF.

The J gene is TRBJ1-2, the V gene TRBV7-9; 7 bases are shared with TRBD1. Germline trimming cut 3 bases from V and 1 base from J; bases unmatched to any gene: 8. This CDR3 has 16 amino acids. Germline V gene sequence: CDR1 SEHNR, CDR2 FQNEAQ (reference sequence). In DNA form, the CDR3 reads TGTGCCAGCAGCTTCAGAGGGCAGGGGGATAACTATGGCTACACCTTC. Encoded protein: CASSFRGQGDNYGYTF. The complete variable domain, with remaining parts taken from reference TRBV7-9 and TRBJ1-2, reads DTGVSQNPRHKITKRGQNVTFRCDPISEHNRLYWYRQTLGQGPEFLTYFQNEAQLEKSRLLSDRFSAERPKGSFSTLEIQRTEQGDSAMYLCASSFRGQGDNYGYTFGSGTRLTVV.

The chain has TRBV6-1 and TRBJ1-2, with D perhaps matching TRBD1 (5 bases). Germline V gene lookup returns CDR1 MNHNS and CDR2 SASEGT. CDR3 length: 14 residues. V was shortened by 6 bases and J by 4 bases, with 15 bases between the two germline ends. In nucleotides, the CDR3 is TGTGCCAGCAGGGCAGGGATGCCCTTCTATGGCTACACCTTC. Residues: CASRAGMPFYGYTF.

This clone is a singleton in its sample. V usage is TRBV15 and J usage is TRBJ1-1; D not resolved. Trimming cost V 7 bases and J 1 base, with 7 bases left between them. The CDR3 is 12 amino acids. CDR1 and CDR2 from the germline V gene are LNHNV and YYDKDF (reference sequence). This chain's CDR3 is CATMAGNTEAFF. The DNA for the CDR3 is TGTGCCACCATGGCAGGGAACACTGAAGCTTTCTTT.

The CDR3 DNA follows: TGTGCCAGCAGCGTAGGGCAGGAGCAGTACTTC. This translates into CASSVGQEQYF. This sequence joins TRBV9 and TRBJ2-7; D gene ambiguous. Deletions cut 0 bases from V and 7 bases from J, with 5 bases between. The CDR3 has 11 residues. Germline V gene data show CDR1 as SGDLS and CDR2 as YYNGEE.